This is a list of T cell receptor beta chains from one sample in a study of T-cell memory formation after mild COVID-19. TCRdb independently ran MiXCR on the 5' RACE reads; one entry per CDR3 protein. The sample has approximately 350,000 distinct CDR3 sequences; about an eighth are singletons. The sequenced sample was PBMCs or a T cell subset sorted from them (not recorded which). Every receptor here comes from a man aged 18 to 29 who had mild COVID-19 (a few samples of this study predate the infection). Cell type and time point are not known. CDR3s include the opening cysteine and the closing phenylalanine or tryptophan. D genes are given only for firm matches. Only part of the rows carry a size: once, few, many, or a class if the clone is expanded.

abundance,j_gene,v_gene,d_gene,CDR3aa,CDR3nt
few,TRBJ2-5,TRBV4-2,NA,CASSPRSPAEETQYF,TGTGCCAGCAGCCCCCGTTCACCTGCAGAAGAGACCCAGTACTTC
NA,TRBJ2-5,TRBV2,NA,CASSGVSGGETQYF,TGTGCCAGCAGTGGGGTTAGCGGAGGAGAGACCCAGTACTTC
few,TRBJ2-3,TRBV18,TRBD2,CASSSRLADTDTQYF,TGTGCCAGCTCCTCTCGACTAGCGGACACAGATACGCAGTATTTT
many,TRBJ2-5,TRBV5-1,NA,CASSPDQETQYF,TGCGCCAGCAGCCCGGACCAAGAGACCCAGTACTTC
few,TRBJ2-3,TRBV6-1,NA,CASSERRGPSTDTQYF,TGTGCCAGCAGTGAAAGACGAGGACCGTCCACAGATACGCAGTATTTT
few,TRBJ2-3,TRBV7-9,NA,CASSVTKDGRTDTQYF,TGTGCCAGCAGCGTAACCAAGGACGGCCGCACAGATACGCAGTATTTT
NA,TRBJ1-4,TRBV4-3,NA,CASSQALLATNEKLFF,TGCGCCAGCAGCCAAGCCCTTCTTGCAACTAATGAAAAACTGTTTTTT
NA,TRBJ2-2,TRBV25-1,NA,CASSVWFGRNTGELFF,TGTGCCAGCAGTGTGTGGTTCGGAAGAAACACCGGGGAGCTGTTTTTT
few,TRBJ2-7,TRBV11-2,NA,CASSPPAIGGYEQYF,TGTGCCAGCAGCCCCCCTGCTATAGGGGGATACGAGCAGTACTTC
few,TRBJ2-2,TRBV20-1,NA,CSASKGQPNTGELFF,TGCAGTGCTAGTAAGGGACAACCGAACACCGGGGAGCTGTTTTTT
few,TRBJ2-3,TRBV6-2/TRBV6-3,NA,CASKIGVSTDTQYF,TGTGCCAGCAAGATAGGGGTTAGCACAGATACGCAGTATTTT
NA,TRBJ2-7,TRBV12-3/TRBV12-4,NA,CASSLEWTTTYEQYF,TGTGCCAGCAGTTTAGAGTGGACTACCACCTACGAGCAGTACTTC
many,TRBJ2-3,TRBV6-2/TRBV6-3,NA,CASTGSTDTQYF,TGTGCCAGTACAGGGAGCACAGATACGCAGTATTTT
many,TRBJ2-3,TRBV3-1,NA,CASSLRQTSLGTDTQYF,TGTGCCAGCAGCCTCCGCCAGACTAGTCTGGGCACAGATACGCAGTATTTT
NA,TRBJ2-3,TRBV7-9,TRBD1,CASSSTGERGAPTDTQYF,TGTGCCAGCAGCTCGACAGGGGAGAGGGGGGCACCCACAGATACGCAGTATTTT
few,TRBJ2-3,TRBV5-4,TRBD2,CASSMIGGATDTQYF,TGTGCCAGCAGCATGATCGGGGGGGCCACAGATACGCAGTATTTT
NA,TRBJ2-3,TRBV10-3,NA,CAIGGAGDTQYF,TGTGCCATCGGGGGGGCCGGAGATACGCAGTATTTT
once,TRBJ1-6,TRBV28,TRBD1,CASRTGQGNSPLHF,TGTGCCAGCAGGACGGGACAGGGAAATTCACCCCTCCACTTT
NA,TRBJ1-1,TRBV12-3/TRBV12-4,TRBD1,CASSLGDRGTEAFF,TGTGCCAGCAGTTTAGGGGACAGGGGAACTGAAGCTTTCTTT
NA,TRBJ1-1,TRBV4-1,NA,CASTRVPGLSTEAFF,TGCGCCAGCACTCGAGTTCCGGGGCTTAGCACTGAAGCTTTCTTT
many,TRBJ1-4,TRBV15,NA,CATSDRINEKLFF,TGTGCCACCAGCGACAGAATCAATGAAAAACTGTTTTTT
NA,TRBJ1-1,TRBV11-1,NA,CASSFEFRNGAFF,TGTGCCAGCAGCTTTGAGTTCAGGAACGGAGCTTTCTTT
few,TRBJ2-2,TRBV12-3/TRBV12-4,TRBD2,CASRRGASAGELFF,TGTGCCAGCCGGCGGGGGGCCTCTGCCGGGGAGCTGTTTTTT
NA,TRBJ1-3,TRBV7-9,NA,CASSSPPGTQSSGNTIYF,TGTGCCAGCAGCTCCCCCCCCGGGACTCAGAGCTCTGGAAACACCATATATTTT